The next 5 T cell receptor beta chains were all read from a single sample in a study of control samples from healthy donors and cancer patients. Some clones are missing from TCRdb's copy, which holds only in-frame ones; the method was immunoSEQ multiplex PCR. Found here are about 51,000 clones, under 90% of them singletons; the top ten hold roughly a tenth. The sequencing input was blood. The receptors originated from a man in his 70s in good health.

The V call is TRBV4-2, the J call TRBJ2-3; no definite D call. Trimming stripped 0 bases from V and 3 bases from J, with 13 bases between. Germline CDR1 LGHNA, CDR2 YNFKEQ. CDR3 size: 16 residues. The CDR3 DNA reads TGTGCCAGCAGCCAAGATGGGTACCAAAGAACAGATACGCAGTATTTT. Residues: CASSQDGYQRTDTQYF.

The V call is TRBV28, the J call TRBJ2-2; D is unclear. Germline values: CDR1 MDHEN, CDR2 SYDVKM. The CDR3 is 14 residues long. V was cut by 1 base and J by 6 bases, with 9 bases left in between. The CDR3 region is CASSLYRSAGELFF. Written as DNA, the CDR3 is TGTGCCAGCAGTTTATACCGAAGTGCCGGGGAGCTGTTTTTT.

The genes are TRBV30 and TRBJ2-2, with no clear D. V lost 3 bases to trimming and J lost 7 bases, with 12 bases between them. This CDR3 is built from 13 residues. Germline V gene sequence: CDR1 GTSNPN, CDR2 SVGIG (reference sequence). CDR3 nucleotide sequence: TGTGCCTGGAGACCTACTCCGGGCGGGGAGCTGTTTTTT. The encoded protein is CAWRPTPGGELFF.

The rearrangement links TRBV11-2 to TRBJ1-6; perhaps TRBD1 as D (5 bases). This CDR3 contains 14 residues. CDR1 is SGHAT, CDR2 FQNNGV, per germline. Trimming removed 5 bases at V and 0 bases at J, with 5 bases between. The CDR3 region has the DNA TGTGCCAGCAGCGGGGGCTCCTATAATTCACCCCTCCACTTT. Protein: CASSGGSYNSPLHF.

CDR3 sequence (DNA): TGTGCCAGCAGGTCCTCCCTCAGCACAGATACGCAGTATTTT. Its translation: CASRSSLSTDTQYF. J is TRBJ2-3 and V is TRBV6-6, with no clear D. The germline gives CDR1 MNHNY, CDR2 SVGAGI (reference sequence). V lost 6 bases and J 0 bases, leaving 10 bases between the germline ends. The CDR3 length is 14 residues.